This T cell receptor beta chain was identified during a study of T cell responses to AZD1222 COVID-19 vaccine. Study-wide results and caveats: Recipients of AZD1222 seropositive at baseline numbered only 6 or 7. Donor demographics were predominantly white British with a female majority; clonal diversity may be underestimated.

Trimming stripped 5 bases from V and 4 bases from J, with 21 bases between. This CDR3 contains 18 residues. Germline values: CDR1 SGHAT, CDR2 FQNNGV. Pooling covered second doses at about 4 or about 12 weeks. In regard to this clone: What it binds is unknown.

The repertoire was sequenced with immunoSEQ multiplex PCR; TCRdb's copy has only in-frame clones and lacks some. The sample shows roughly 51,000 clones, 70% to 90% of them seen only once. This TCR came from an adult who received the AZD1222 COVID-19 vaccine. The V call is TRBV11-2, the J call TRBJ2-6; a weak D match, TRBD1 (6 bases). The sequencing here drew on peripheral blood, taken 28 days after the second AZD1222 dose. The CDR3 DNA follows: TGTGCCAGCAGCATAGGAGAATACAGGGATACCGGGGCCAACGTCCTGACTTTC. This encodes CASSIGEYRDTGANVLTF.